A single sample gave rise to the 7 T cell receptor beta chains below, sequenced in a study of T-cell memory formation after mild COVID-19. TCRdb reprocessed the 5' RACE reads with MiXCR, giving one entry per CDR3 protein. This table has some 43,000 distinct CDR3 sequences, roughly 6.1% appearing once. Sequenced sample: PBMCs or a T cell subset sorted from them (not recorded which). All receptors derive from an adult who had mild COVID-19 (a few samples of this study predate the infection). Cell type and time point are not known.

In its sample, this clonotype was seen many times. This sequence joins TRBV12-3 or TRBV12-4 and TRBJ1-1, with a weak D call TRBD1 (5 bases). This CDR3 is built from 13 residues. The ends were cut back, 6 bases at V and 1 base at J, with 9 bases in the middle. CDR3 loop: CASSTDRNTEAFF. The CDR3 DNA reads TGTGCCAGCAGCACTGACAGGAACACTGAAGCTTTCTTT.

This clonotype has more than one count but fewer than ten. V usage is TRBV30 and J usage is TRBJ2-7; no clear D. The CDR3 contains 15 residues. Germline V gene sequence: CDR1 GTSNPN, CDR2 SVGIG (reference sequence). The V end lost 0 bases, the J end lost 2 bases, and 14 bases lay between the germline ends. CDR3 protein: CAWSVSGYRAYEQYF. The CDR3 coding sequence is TGTGCCTGGAGTGTATCCGGATACCGCGCCTACGAGCAGTACTTC.

For the CDR3, the DNA is TGTGCCAGCAGCTTAGTCGGCGCTACCTACGAGCAGTACTTC. Translating gives CASSLVGATYEQYF. The V gene is TRBV13, the J gene TRBJ2-7; the D is unclear. The germline V gene encodes CDR1 PRHDT and CDR2 FYEKMQ (reference sequence). Trimming shortened V by 1 base and J by 2 bases, and 9 bases separated the two germline ends. The CDR3 is 14 residues long.

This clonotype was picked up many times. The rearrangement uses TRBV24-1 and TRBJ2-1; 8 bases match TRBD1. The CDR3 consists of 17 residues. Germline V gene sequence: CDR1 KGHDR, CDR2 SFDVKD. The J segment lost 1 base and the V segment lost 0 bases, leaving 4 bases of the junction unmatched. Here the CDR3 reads CATSDLPGDRSYNEQFF. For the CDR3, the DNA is TGTGCCACCAGTGATTTGCCCGGGGACAGGTCCTACAATGAGCAGTTCTTC.

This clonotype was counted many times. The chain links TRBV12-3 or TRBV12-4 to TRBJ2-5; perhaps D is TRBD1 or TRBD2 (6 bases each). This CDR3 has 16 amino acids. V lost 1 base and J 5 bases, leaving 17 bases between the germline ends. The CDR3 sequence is CASSLGGGPPTETQYF. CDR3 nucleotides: TGTGCCAGCAGTTTAGGTGGGGGGCCTCCAACTGAGACCCAGTACTTC.

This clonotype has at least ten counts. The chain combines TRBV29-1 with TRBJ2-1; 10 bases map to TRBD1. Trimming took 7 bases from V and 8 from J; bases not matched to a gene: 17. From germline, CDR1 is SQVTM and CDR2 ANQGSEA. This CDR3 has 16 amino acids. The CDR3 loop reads CSASDPRDRGGDEQFF. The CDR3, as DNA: TGCAGCGCCTCGGACCCCCGGGACAGGGGAGGCGATGAGCAGTTCTTC.

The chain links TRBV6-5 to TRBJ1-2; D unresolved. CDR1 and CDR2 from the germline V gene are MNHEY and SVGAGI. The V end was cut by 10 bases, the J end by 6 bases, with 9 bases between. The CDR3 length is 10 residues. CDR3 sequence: CATHRDGYTF. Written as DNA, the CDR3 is TGTGCCACGCATCGTGATGGCTACACCTTC.